This T cell receptor (beta chain) is from a study of identifying expanded T cells in peripheral blood. Assay used: immunoSEQ multiplex PCR; TCRdb lists only in-frame clones, some missing. Altogether about 82,000 clones are present, over 85% being singletons, with the ten largest covering around 7%. The CDR3 totals 15 residues. The germline gives CDR1 SGDLS, CDR2 YYNGEE. V was pared by 7 bases and J by 6 bases, with 10 bases of the junction left unmatched. The source of this sequence is a person aged 18 to 69 in good health. The specimen sequenced was blood. This rearrangement joins TRBV9 to TRBJ1-6, with 7 bases lining up with TRBD1. The CDR3 reads CASRNPGQSNSPLHF. For the CDR3, the DNA is TGTGCCAGCCGAAACCCGGGACAGAGTAATTCACCCCTCCACTTT.